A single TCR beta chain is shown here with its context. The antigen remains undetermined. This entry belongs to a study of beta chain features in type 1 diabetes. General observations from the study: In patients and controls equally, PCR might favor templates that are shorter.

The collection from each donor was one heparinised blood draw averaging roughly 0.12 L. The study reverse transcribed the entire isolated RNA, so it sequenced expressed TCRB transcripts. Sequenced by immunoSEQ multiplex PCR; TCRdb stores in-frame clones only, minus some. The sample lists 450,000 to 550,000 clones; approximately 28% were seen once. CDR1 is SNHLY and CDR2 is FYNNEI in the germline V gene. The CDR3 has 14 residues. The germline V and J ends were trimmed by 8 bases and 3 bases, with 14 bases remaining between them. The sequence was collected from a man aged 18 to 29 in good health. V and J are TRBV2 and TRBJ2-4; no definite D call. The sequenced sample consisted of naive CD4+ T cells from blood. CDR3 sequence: CASAMIRDKNIQYF. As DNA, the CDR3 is TGTGCCAGCGCCATGATTAGAGACAAAAACATTCAGTACTTC.